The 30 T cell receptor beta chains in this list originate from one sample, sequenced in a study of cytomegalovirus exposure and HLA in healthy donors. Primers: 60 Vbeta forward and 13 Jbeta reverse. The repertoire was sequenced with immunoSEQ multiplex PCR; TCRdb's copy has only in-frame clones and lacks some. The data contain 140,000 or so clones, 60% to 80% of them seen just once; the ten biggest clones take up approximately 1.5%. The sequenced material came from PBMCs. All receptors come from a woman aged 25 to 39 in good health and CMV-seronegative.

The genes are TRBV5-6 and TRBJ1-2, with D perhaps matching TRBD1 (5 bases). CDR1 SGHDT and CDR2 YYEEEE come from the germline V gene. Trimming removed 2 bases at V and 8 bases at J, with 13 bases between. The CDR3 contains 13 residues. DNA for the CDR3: TGTGCCAGCAGCTTTGGCAGGGCAGGAGGCTACACCTTC. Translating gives CASSFGRAGGYTF.

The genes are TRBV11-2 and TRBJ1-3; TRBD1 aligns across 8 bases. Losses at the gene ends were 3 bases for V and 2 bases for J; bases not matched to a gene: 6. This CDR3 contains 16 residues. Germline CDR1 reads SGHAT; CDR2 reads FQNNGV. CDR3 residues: CASSLYRGEAGNTIYF. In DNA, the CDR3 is TGTGCCAGCAGCTTGTACAGGGGGGAGGCTGGAAACACCATATATTTT.

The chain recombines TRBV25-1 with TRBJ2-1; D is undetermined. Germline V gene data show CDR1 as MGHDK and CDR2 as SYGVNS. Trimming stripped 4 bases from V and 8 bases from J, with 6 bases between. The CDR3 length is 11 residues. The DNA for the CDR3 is TGTGCCAGCAGTGTATCCGATGAGCAGTTCTTC. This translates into CASSVSDEQFF.

DNA for the CDR3: TGCAGCGTGTGGGACAGGGGGTATGGCTACACCTTC. Translating gives CSVWDRGYGYTF. The chain links TRBV29-1 to TRBJ1-2, with 11 bases that match TRBD1. The CDR3 has 12 residues. Germline V gives CDR1 SQVTM, CDR2 ANQGSEA. V trimming: 6 bases; J trimming: 5 bases; junction bases outside the gene matches: 2.

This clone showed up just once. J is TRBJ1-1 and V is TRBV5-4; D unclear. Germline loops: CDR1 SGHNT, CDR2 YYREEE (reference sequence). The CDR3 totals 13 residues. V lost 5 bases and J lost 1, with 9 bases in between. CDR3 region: CASSHGENTEAFF. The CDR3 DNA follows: TGTGCCAGCAGTCACGGGGAGAACACTGAAGCTTTCTTT. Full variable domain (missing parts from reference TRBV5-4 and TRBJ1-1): ETGVTQSPTHLIKTRGQQVTLRCSSQSGHNTVSWYQQALGQGPQFIFQYYREEENGRGNFPPRFSGLQFPNYSSELNVNALELDDSALYLCASSHGENTEAFFGQGTRLTVV.

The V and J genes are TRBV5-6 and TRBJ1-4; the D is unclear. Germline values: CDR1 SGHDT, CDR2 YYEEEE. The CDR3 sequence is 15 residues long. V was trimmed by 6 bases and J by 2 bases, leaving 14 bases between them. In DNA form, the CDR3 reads TGTGCCAGCACCCACACGGGGAGGACTAATGAAAAACTGTTTTTT. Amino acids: CASTHTGRTNEKLFF.

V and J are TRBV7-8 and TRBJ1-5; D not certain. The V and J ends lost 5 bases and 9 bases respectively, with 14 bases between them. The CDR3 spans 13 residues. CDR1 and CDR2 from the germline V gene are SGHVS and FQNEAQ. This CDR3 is CASSTRGIRPQHF. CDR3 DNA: TGTGCCAGCAGCACCCGCGGAATCCGGCCCCAGCATTTT.

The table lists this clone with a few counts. The CDR3 nucleotides read TGTGCCAGCAGCTTGTCGGGGACAGTGATCTATGGCTACACCTTC. Amino acids: CASSLSGTVIYGYTF. The chain links TRBV5-6 to TRBJ1-2; 7 nucleotides align to TRBD1. CDR1 SGHDT and CDR2 YYEEEE come from the germline V gene. The CDR3 runs to 15 residues. The J segment lost 4 bases and the V segment lost 1 base, leaving 7 bases of the junction unmatched. The whole variable domain, remainder taken from reference TRBV5-6 and TRBJ1-2, is DAGVTQSPTHLIKTRGQQVTLRCSPKSGHDTVSWYQQALGQGPQFIFQYYEEEERQRGNFPDRFSGHQFPNYSSELNVNALLLGDSALYLCASSLSGTVIYGYTFGSGTRLTVV.

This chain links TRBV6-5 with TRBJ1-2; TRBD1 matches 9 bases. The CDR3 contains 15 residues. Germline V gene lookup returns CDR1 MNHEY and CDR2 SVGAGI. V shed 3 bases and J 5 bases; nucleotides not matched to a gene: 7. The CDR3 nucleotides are TGTGCCAGCAGTTATAATCGGGACAGGGAATATGGCTACACCTTC. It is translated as CASSYNRDREYGYTF.

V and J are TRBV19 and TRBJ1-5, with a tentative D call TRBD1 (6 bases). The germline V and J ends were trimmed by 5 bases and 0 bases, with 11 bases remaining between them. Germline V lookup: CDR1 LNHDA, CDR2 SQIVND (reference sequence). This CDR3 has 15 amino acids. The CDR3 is CASSVGQISNQPQHF. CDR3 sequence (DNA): TGTGCCAGTAGTGTTGGACAGATTAGCAATCAGCCCCAGCATTTT.

The CDR3 spells CASSLVGSGHMNTEAFF. CDR3 bases: TGCGCCAGCAGCTTGGTGGGGTCGGGACACATGAACACTGAAGCTTTCTTT. This chain connects TRBV5-1 to TRBJ1-1; possible D gene TRBD1, 6 bases. The V gene lost 0 bases and the J gene lost 0 bases, with 15 bases spanning the gap. The CDR3 runs to 17 residues. The germline CDR1 and CDR2 sequences are SGHRS and YFSETQ.

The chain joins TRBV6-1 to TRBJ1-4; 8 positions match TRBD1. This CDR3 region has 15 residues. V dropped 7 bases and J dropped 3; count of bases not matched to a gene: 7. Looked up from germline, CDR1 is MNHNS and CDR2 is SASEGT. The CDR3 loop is CASKLDRGANEKLFF. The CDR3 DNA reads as TGTGCCAGCAAGCTCGACAGGGGCGCTAATGAAAAACTGTTTTTT.

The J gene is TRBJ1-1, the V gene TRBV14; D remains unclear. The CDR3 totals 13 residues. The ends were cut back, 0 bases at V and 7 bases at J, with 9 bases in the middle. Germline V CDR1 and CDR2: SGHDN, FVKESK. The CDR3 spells CASSQDKWSEAFF. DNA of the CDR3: TGTGCCAGCAGCCAAGATAAATGGAGTGAAGCTTTCTTT.

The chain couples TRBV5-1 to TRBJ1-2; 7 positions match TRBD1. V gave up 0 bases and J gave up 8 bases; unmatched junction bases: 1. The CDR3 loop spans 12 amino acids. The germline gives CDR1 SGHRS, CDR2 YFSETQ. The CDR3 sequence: CASSLDRGGYTF. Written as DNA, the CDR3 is TGCGCCAGCAGCTTGGACAGGGGAGGCTACACCTTC.

CDR3 coding DNA: TGTGCCAGCAGTTTCCTGACAGGGGGCAATTCACCCCTCCACTTT. It specifies CASSFLTGGNSPLHF. V gene TRBV6-5 combines with J gene TRBJ1-6; 10 bases are a match to TRBD1. The CDR3 is 15 amino acids. Germline lookup yields CDR1 MNHEY and CDR2 SVGAGI. Trimming took 4 bases from V and 7 from J; bases not matched to a gene: 4.

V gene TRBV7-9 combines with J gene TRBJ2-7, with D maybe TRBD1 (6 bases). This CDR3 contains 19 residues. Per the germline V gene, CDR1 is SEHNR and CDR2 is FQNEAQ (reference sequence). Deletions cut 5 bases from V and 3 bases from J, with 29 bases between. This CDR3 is CASSRPTPETGTLVYEQYF. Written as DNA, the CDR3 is TGTGCCAGCAGCCGACCAACTCCTGAGACCGGGACACTAGTCTACGAGCAGTACTTC. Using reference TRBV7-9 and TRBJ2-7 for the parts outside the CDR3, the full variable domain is DTGVSQNPRHKITKRGQNVTFRCDPISEHNRLYWYRQTLGQGPEFLTYFQNEAQLEKSRLLSDRFSAERPKGSFSTLEIQRTEQGDSAMYLCASSRPTPETGTLVYEQYFGPGTRLTVT.

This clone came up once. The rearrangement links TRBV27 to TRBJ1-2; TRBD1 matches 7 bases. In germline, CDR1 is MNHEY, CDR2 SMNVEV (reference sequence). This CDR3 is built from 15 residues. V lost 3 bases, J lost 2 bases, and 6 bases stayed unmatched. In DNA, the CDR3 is TGTGCCAGCAGTTTGATCTCGACAGGGAACTATGGCTACACCTTC. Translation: CASSLISTGNYGYTF.

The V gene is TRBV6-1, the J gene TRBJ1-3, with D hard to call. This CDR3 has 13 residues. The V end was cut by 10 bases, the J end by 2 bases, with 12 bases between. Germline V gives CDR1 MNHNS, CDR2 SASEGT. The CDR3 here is CATVRGAGNTIYF. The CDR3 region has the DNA TGTGCCACCGTACGGGGTGCTGGAAACACCATATATTTT.

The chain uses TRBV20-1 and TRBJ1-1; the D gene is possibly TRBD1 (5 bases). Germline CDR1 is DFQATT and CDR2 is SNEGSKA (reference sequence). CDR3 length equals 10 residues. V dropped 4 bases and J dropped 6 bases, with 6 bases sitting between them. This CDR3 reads CSAKQAEAFF. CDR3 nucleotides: TGCAGTGCTAAACAGGCTGAAGCTTTCTTT.

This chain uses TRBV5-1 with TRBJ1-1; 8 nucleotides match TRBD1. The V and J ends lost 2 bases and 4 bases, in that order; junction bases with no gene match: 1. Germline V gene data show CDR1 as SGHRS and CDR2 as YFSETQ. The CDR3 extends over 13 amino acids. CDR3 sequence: CASSFQGATEAFF. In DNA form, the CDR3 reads TGCGCCAGCAGCTTTCAGGGGGCCACTGAAGCTTTCTTT. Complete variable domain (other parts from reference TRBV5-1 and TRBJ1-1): KAGVTQTPRYLIKTRGQQVTLSCSPISGHRSVSWYQQTPGQGLQFLFEYFSETQRNKGNFPGRFSGRQFSNSRSEMNVSTLELGDSALYLCASSFQGATEAFFGQGTRLTVV.

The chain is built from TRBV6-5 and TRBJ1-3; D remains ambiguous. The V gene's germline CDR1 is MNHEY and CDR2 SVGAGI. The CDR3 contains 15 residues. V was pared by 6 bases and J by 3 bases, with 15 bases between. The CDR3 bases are TGTGCCAGCAGACCCTGGAGGGAGGGTGGAAACACCATATATTTT. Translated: CASRPWREGGNTIYF.

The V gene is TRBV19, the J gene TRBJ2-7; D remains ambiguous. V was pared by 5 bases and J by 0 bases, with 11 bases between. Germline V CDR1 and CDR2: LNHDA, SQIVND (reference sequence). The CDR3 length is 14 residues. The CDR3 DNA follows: TGTGCCAGTAGTGTCACGTCGAGCTCCTACGAGCAGTACTTC. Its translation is CASSVTSSSYEQYF.

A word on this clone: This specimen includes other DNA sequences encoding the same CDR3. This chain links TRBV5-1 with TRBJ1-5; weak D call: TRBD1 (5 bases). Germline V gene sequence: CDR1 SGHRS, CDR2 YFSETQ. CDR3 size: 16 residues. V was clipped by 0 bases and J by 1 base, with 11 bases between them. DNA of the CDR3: TGCGCCAGCAGCTTGGGATCGGGGGGGAGCAATCAGCCCCAGCATTTT. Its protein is CASSLGSGGSNQPQHF.

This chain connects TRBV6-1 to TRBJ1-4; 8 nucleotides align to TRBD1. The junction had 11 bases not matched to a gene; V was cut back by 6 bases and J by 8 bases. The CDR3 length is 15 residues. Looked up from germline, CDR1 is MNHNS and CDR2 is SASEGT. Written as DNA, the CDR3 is TGTGCCAGCAGCCAAAACCGGGACAGGCCAGAAAAACTGTTTTTT. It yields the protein CASSQNRDRPEKLFF.

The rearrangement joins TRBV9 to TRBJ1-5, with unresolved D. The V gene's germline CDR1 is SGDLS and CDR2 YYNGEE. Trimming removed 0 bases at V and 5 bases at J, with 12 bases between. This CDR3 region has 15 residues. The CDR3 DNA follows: TGTGCCAGCAGCGTAGGGATCAACGGGGATCAGCCCCAGCATTTT. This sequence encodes CASSVGINGDQPQHF.

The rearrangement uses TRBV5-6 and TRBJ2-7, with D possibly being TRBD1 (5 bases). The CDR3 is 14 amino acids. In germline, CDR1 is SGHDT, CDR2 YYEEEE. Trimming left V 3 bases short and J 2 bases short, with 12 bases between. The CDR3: CASSWTRDPYEQYF. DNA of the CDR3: TGTGCCAGCAGCTGGACCAGGGATCCCTACGAGCAGTACTTC.

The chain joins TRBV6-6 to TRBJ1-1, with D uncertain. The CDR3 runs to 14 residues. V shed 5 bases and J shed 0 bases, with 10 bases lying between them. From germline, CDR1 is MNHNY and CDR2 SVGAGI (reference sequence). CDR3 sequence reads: CASSRTLMNTEAFF. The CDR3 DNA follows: TGTGCCAGCAGTCGGACTTTAATGAACACTGAAGCTTTCTTT.

CDR3 region: CASSLSLAGEYEQFF. CDR3 bases: TGTGCCAGCAGCTTAAGTCTAGCGGGGGAGTATGAGCAGTTCTTC. This chain connects TRBV7-9 to TRBJ2-1; the match to TRBD2 covers 10 bases. From germline, CDR1 is SEHNR and CDR2 FQNEAQ (reference sequence). After removal of 2 bases from V and 8 bases from J, the junction contained 6 bases not matched to a gene. The CDR3 contains 15 residues.

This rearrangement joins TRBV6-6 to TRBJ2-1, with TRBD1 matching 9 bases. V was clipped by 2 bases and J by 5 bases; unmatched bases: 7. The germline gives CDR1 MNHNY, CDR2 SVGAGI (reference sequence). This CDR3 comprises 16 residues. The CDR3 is CASSYGGTGLDNEQFF. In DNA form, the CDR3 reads TGTGCCAGCAGTTACGGGGGGACAGGGCTCGACAATGAGCAGTTCTTC.

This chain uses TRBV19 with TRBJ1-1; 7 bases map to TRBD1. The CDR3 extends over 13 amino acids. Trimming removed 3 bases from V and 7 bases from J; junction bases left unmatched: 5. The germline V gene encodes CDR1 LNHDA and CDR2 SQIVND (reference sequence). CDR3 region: CASSIGQGGEAFF. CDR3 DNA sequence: TGTGCCAGTAGTATTGGGCAGGGGGGTGAAGCTTTCTTT. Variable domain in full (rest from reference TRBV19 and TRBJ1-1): DGGITQSPKYLFRKEGQNVTLSCEQNLNHDAMYWYRQDPGQGLRLIYYSQIVNDFQKGDIAEGYSVSREKKESFPLTVTSAQKNPTAFYLCASSIGQGGEAFFGQGTRLTVV.